This is a list of T cell receptor beta chains from one sample in a study of cytomegalovirus exposure and HLA in healthy donors. Clones were sequenced by immunoSEQ multiplex PCR, and TCRdb holds only the in-frame ones, with some missing. The data show around 200,000 clones, about 80% seen once. What was sequenced was PBMCs. Receptor source: a young man in good health and CMV-seronegative. Each CDR3 is given with its conserved first and last residue. A D gene is named only where the DNA matches it firmly. For some rows the clone size is stated as once, few or many, or as a class when expanded; others skip it.

d_call	v_call	clone_size	cdr3_length	j_call	cdr3_aa	cdr3_nt
TRBD2	TRBV5-1	.	14	TRBJ2-5	CASSEAGGPQTQYF	TGCGCCAGCAGCGAAGCGGGAGGGCCGCAGACCCAGTACTTC
.	TRBV6-1	.	18	TRBJ2-1	CASSERKGSEGSYNEQFF	TGTGCCAGCAGTGAAAGAAAAGGGAGCGAGGGCTCCTACAATGAGCAGTTCTTC
.	TRBV28	.	14	TRBJ1-2	CASTDLMGAYGYTF	TGTGCCAGCACCGACCTCATGGGCGCCTATGGCTACACCTTC
TRBD1	TRBV14	.	15	TRBJ2-2	CASSQLGQGTGELFF	TGTGCCAGCAGCCAATTAGGACAGGGGACCGGGGAGCTGTTTTTT
TRBD1	TRBV18	.	15	TRBJ2-7	CASSPIWTGGYEQYF	TGTGCCAGCTCACCAATATGGACAGGGGGCTACGAGCAGTACTTC
TRBD1	TRBV2	.	15	TRBJ2-7	CASRSTGTGGAEQYF	TGTGCCAGCAGGTCTACCGGGACAGGGGGCGCCGAGCAGTACTTC
.	TRBV23-1	.	14	TRBJ2-6	CASSPSSGANVLTF	TGCGCCAGCAGTCCTAGCTCTGGGGCCAACGTCCTGACTTTC
TRBD1	TRBV6-5	.	14	TRBJ1-1	CASSQIDRGGEAFF	TGTGCCAGCAGCCAAATCGACAGGGGAGGTGAAGCTTTCTTT
.	TRBV19	.	13	TRBJ2-7	CASSIPQSGEQYF	TGTGCCAGTAGTATACCCCAGTCGGGTGAGCAGTACTTC
TRBD2	TRBV4-1	.	16	TRBJ2-3	CASSQVGREILDTQYF	TGCGCCAGCAGCCAAGTGGGGCGGGAGATATTAGATACGCAGTATTTT
.	TRBV10-3	.	14	TRBJ2-3	CATSDGGNTDTQYF	TGTGCCACCAGCGATGGGGGGAATACAGATACGCAGTATTTT
TRBD2	TRBV7-3	few	16	TRBJ2-1	CASSSTSGSSYNEQFF	TGTGCCAGCAGCAGCACTAGCGGGAGCTCCTACAATGAGCAGTTCTTC
.	TRBV2	once	12	TRBJ2-3	CASIENTDTQYF	TGTGCCAGCATAGAAAACACAGATACGCAGTATTTT
.	TRBV9	.	14	TRBJ1-1	CASSVEGGSARAFF	TGTGCCAGCAGCGTAGAGGGGGGGTCTGCGAGAGCTTTCTTT
.	TRBV4-1	.	15	TRBJ2-1	CASSQDEGGANEQFF	TGCGCCAGCAGCCAAGATGAGGGGGGGGCAAATGAGCAGTTCTTC
.	TRBV19	.	12	TRBJ2-2	CASSILTGELFF	TGTGCCAGTAGTATCTTGACCGGGGAGCTGTTTTTT
TRBD1	TRBV4-2	few	14	TRBJ1-6	CASSQKSEGAILHF	TGTGCCAGCAGCCAAAAATCCGAGGGGGCTATCCTCCACTTT
TRBD1	TRBV19	.	15	TRBJ2-1	CASSRGTGVYNEQFF	TGTGCCAGTAGTAGGGGGACAGGGGTTTACAATGAGCAGTTCTTC
.	TRBV28	.	13	TRBJ1-1	CASSVTGNTEAFF	TGTGCCAGCAGTGTGACAGGGAACACTGAAGCTTTCTTT
.	TRBV5-7	.	16	TRBJ2-7	CASSFRHIGSSYEQYF	TGTGCCAGCAGCTTCAGACACATAGGGAGCTCCTACGAGCAGTACTTC
TRBD2	TRBV19	.	17	TRBJ2-3	CASGGLLAGTDTDTQYF	TGTGCCAGTGGGGGCCTACTAGCGGGGACCGACACAGATACGCAGTATTTT
.	TRBV27	.	14	TRBJ2-7	CASSIASLASEQYF	TGTGCCAGCAGTATTGCCTCTCTAGCGTCCGAGCAGTACTTC
.	TRBV6-5	few	16	TRBJ2-1	CASSSFPSEWYNEQFF	TGTGCCAGCAGTTCCTTCCCCAGCGAGTGGTACAATGAGCAGTTCTTC
TRBD1	TRBV7-2	.	15	TRBJ2-7	CASSLQGQGLGEQYF	TGTGCCAGCAGCTTACAGGGACAGGGCCTCGGGGAGCAGTACTTC
TRBD2	TRBV5-6	few	15	TRBJ2-1	CASSLGGSSYNEQFF	TGTGCCAGCAGCTTGGGCGGGAGCTCCTACAATGAGCAGTTCTTC
TRBD2	TRBV4-1	.	17	TRBJ2-7	CASSVKAPSGRYYEQYF	TGCGCCAGCAGCGTCAAGGCCCCCAGCGGGAGGTACTACGAGCAGTACTTC
.	TRBV28	.	15	TRBJ2-2	CASSFGWPNTGELFF	TGTGCCAGCAGTTTCGGGTGGCCAAACACCGGGGAGCTGTTTTTT
.	TRBV6-6	.	14	TRBJ2-2	CASVREGEIGELFF	TGTGCCAGCGTCCGGGAAGGAGAGATAGGGGAGCTGTTTTTT
TRBD2	TRBV5-4	.	16	TRBJ2-5	CASSSRLAGGHETQYF	TGTGCCAGCAGCTCAAGACTAGCGGGAGGACACGAGACCCAGTACTTC
TRBD2	TRBV7-9	.	17	TRBJ2-2	CASSRALAGGITGELFF	TGTGCCAGCAGCCGAGCCTTAGCGGGAGGCATCACCGGGGAGCTGTTTTTT
TRBD2	TRBV27	.	17	TRBJ2-1	CASSLSSSGSSYNEQFF	TGTGCCAGCAGTTTATCGTCTAGCGGGAGCTCCTACAATGAGCAGTTCTTC
.	TRBV15	.	11	TRBJ2-7	CATSRPGEQYF	TGTGCCACCAGCCGGCCGGGAGAGCAGTACTTC
.	TRBV28	.	15	TRBJ1-6	CASLAGGTKISPLHF	TGTGCCAGCCTCGCCGGGGGGACAAAGATTTCACCCCTCCACTTT
TRBD2	TRBV28	once	16	TRBJ2-3	CASSARTSGRLDTQYF	TGTGCCAGCAGTGCGAGGACTAGCGGGAGACTGGATACGCAGTATTTT
TRBD1	TRBV13	once	15	TRBJ2-5	CASSSTTSDRETQYF	TGTGCCAGCAGCTCGACCACATCGGACAGGGAGACCCAGTACTTC
TRBD1	TRBV5-4	.	13	TRBJ2-7	CASSLPTGLEQYF	TGTGCCAGCAGCCTACCGACAGGGCTCGAGCAGTACTTC
.	TRBV28	.	16	TRBJ2-6	CASTIEWGPGANVLTF	TGTGCCAGCACCATCGAGTGGGGGCCTGGGGCCAACGTCCTGACTTTC
.	TRBV10-3	.	15	TRBJ2-3	CAISESPGEADTQYF	TGTGCCATCAGTGAGTCTCCGGGAGAGGCAGATACGCAGTATTTT
.	TRBV5-1	.	13	TRBJ1-5	CASSGGGGQPQHF	TGCGCCAGCAGCGGGGGAGGGGGTCAGCCCCAGCATTTT
.	TRBV29-1	.	15	TRBJ2-7	CSAKYRNTGDYEQYF	TGCAGCGCTAAATACAGGAACACTGGGGACTACGAGCAGTACTTC
TRBD1	TRBV6-5	.	13	TRBJ2-5	CASSDQGVETQYF	TGTGCCAGCAGTGACCAGGGGGTAGAGACCCAGTACTTC